These 10 T cell receptor beta chains came from one sample sequenced in a study of T cell repertoires in cytomegalovirus infection. TCRdb independently ran MiXCR on the reads; one entry per CDR3 protein. The table includes about 920,000 distinct CDR3 sequences, 25% to 40% detected once. Their antigens remain unidentified. The source material was cultured CD8+ T cells from PBMCs, sampled from culture after CMV antigen stimulation. Receptor source: a human donor in good health (CMV status not recorded). Some clones in this sample may be carry-over from other donors' samples.

There are a few counts of this clonotype. The chain uses TRBV6-8 and TRBJ1-4; tentatively, D is TRBD1 (6 bases). Per germline, CDR1 MNHGY and CDR2 SAAAGT. The CDR3 is made up of 19 amino acids. Trimming pared 0 bases from V and 0 bases from J, leaving 17 bases between. CDR3 bases: TGTGCCAGCAGTTACTCGCCTCAAGGGGGTATCGCAACTAATGAAAAACTGTTTTTT. Its protein is CASSYSPQGGIATNEKLFF.

The gene calls are TRBV12-3 or TRBV12-4 and TRBJ2-5, with 8 nucleotides matching TRBD2. The V segment lost 4 bases and the J segment 7 bases; nucleotides outside the gene matches: 8. The CDR3 extends over 14 amino acids. CDR3 in amino acids: CASSSLGGGVTQYF. DNA for the CDR3: TGTGCCAGCAGTTCCCTCGGGGGGGGGGTGACCCAGTACTTC.

This clonotype was counted between two and nine times. The V and J genes are TRBV7-6 and TRBJ1-4; D is undetermined. This CDR3 comprises 14 residues. In germline, CDR1 is SGHVS, CDR2 FNYEAQ. V was pared by 2 bases and J by 3 bases, with 7 bases between. CDR3: CASSLNEANEKLFF. The DNA of the CDR3 is TGTGCCAGCAGCTTAAACGAGGCTAATGAAAAACTGTTTTTT.

This clonotype showed up just a few times. This chain connects TRBV19 to TRBJ1-4; D unclear. V was shortened by 5 bases and J by 8 bases, with 6 bases between the two germline ends. CDR3 length: 11 amino acids. Germline V gene data show CDR1 as LNHDA and CDR2 as SQIVND (reference sequence). CDR3: CASSPREKLFF. The CDR3 nucleotides read TGTGCCAGTAGTCCACGGGAAAAACTGTTTTTT.

A few counts support this clonotype. J is TRBJ1-4 and V is TRBV6-5; no firm D call. V lost 5 bases and J 0 bases, leaving 10 bases between the germline ends. Germline V gene data show CDR1 as MNHEY and CDR2 as SVGAGI. The length of the CDR3 is 15 residues. CDR3: CASSRTDATNEKLFF. In DNA form, the CDR3 reads TGTGCCAGCAGTCGGACGGACGCAACTAATGAAAAACTGTTTTTT.

This clonotype was counted ten times or more. The chain joins TRBV7-6 to TRBJ2-1; the match to TRBD2 covers 9 bases. Losses at the gene ends were 1 base for V and 4 bases for J; bases not matched to a gene: 11. The CDR3 spans 18 residues. Germline V CDR1 and CDR2: SGHVS, FNYEAQ. This chain's CDR3 is CASSLGSAGGLLYNEQFF. The CDR3 DNA reads TGTGCCAGCAGCTTAGGCTCAGCGGGGGGACTCCTTTACAATGAGCAGTTCTTC.

This clonotype was observed at least ten times. The chain joins TRBV4-1 to TRBJ2-5; possibly TRBD2 for D (5 bases). The V gene's germline CDR1 is MGHRA and CDR2 YSYEKL. This CDR3 is built from 14 residues. The V gene lost 1 base and the J gene lost 5 bases, with 11 bases spanning the gap. CDR3 DNA sequence: TGCGCCAGCAGCCAAGTGAGGGATTGGGAGACCCAGTACTTC. Translation: CASSQVRDWETQYF.

This clonotype was seen only a few times. In nucleotides, the CDR3 is TGTGCCACCTGGGCAGGGGGCAAGAGATATGGCTACACCTTC. Protein sequence: CATWAGGKRYGYTF. V usage is TRBV7-9 and J usage is TRBJ1-2; 8 nucleotides match TRBD1. The trim removed 10 bases at V and 5 bases at J, leaving 12 bases unmatched. The CDR3 contains 14 residues. Per germline, CDR1 SEHNR and CDR2 FQNEAQ (reference sequence).

This rearrangement joins TRBV6-6 to TRBJ1-5; 9 positions match TRBD1. The CDR3 is made up of 15 amino acids. Germline CDR1 and CDR2: MNHNY and SVGAGI (reference sequence). The J segment lost 6 bases and the V segment lost 6 bases, leaving 9 bases of the junction unmatched. The CDR3 sequence is CASSEGQGGGQPQHF. The CDR3 bases are TGTGCCAGCAGCGAGGGACAGGGAGGAGGTCAGCCCCAGCATTTT.

V is TRBV4-1 and J is TRBJ1-5; D uncertain. Germline CDR1 is MGHRA and CDR2 is YSYEKL. The CDR3 consists of 15 residues. V lost 0 bases and J lost 5, with 11 bases in between. The CDR3 DNA sequence: TGCGCCAGCAGCCAAGATCCTGGGTTTTATCAGCCCCAGCATTTT. Translation: CASSQDPGFYQPQHF.